Reported below is one T cell receptor beta chain. This specimen comes from a study of blood T cell repertoires in COVID-19. Study details: PBMCs, B-cell-depleted T cells, or T cells provided the cDNA or gDNA that made up the material.

Germline V gene sequence: CDR1 SGHAT, CDR2 FQNNGV. The length of the CDR3 is 16 residues. J was trimmed by 0 bases and V by 2 bases; bases with no gene match: 3. Here immunoSEQ multiplex PCR was the method, and the copy in TCRdb shows in-frame clones only, minus some. The table has 170,000 or so clones, around 73% seen once. The sample taken for sequencing was PBMCs or T cells enriched from blood (not recorded which). The rearrangement links TRBV11-2 to TRBJ2-7; 11 positions agree with TRBD2. This TCR was recovered from a woman aged 45-59 years who had recovered from COVID-19. The DNA for the CDR3 is TGTGCCAGCAGCTTACTGACTAGCGGGAACTCCTACGAGCAGTACTTC. Amino acids: CASSLLTSGNSYEQYF.